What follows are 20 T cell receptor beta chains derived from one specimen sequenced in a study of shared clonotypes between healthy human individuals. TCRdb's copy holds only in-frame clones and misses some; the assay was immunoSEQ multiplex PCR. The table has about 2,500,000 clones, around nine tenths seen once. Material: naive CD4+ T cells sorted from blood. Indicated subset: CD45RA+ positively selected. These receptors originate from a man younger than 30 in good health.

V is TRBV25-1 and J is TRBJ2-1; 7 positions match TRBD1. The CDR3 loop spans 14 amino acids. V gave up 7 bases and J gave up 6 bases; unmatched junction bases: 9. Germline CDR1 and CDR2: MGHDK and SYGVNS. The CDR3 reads CASIGQGVSNEQFF. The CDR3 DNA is TGTGCCAGCATCGGGCAGGGGGTTAGCAATGAGCAGTTCTTC.

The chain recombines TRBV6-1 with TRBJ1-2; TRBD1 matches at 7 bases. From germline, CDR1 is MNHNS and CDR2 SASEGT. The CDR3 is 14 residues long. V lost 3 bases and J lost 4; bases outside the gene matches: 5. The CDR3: CASSETRQGYGYTF. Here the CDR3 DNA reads TGTGCCAGCAGTGAGACGAGACAGGGCTATGGCTACACCTTC.

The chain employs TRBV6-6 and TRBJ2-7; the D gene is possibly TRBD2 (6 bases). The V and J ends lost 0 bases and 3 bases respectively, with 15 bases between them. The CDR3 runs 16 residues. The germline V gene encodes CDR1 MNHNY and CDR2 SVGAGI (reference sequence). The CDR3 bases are TGTGCCAGCAGTTACTCGGATAGCGGCGCCGGCTACGAGCAGTACTTC. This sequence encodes CASSYSDSGAGYEQYF.

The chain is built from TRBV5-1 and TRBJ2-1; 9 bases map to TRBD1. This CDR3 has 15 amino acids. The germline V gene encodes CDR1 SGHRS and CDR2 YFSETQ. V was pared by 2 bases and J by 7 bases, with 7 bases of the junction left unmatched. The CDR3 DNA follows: TGCGCCAGCAGCTTTGGACAGGGGTACGTTAATGAGCAGTTCTTC. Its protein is CASSFGQGYVNEQFF.

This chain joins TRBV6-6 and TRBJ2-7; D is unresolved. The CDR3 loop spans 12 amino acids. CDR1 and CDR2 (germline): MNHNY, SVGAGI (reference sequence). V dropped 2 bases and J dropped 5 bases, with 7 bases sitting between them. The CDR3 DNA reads TGTGCCAGCAGTTACGTGGCAGACGAGCAGTACTTC. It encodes CASSYVADEQYF.

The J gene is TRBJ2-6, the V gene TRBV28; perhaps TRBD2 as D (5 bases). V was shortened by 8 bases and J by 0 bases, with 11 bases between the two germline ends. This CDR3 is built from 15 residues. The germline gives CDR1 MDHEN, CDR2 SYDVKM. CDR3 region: CASVPGSSGANVLTF. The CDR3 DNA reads TGTGCCAGCGTCCCGGGAAGCTCTGGGGCCAACGTCCTGACTTTC.

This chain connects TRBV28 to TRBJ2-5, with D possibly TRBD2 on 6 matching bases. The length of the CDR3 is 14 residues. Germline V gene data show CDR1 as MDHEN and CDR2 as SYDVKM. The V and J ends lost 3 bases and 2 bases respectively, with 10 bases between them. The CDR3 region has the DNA TGTGCCAGCAGTTTTGGCGGGGCTCAAGAGACCCAGTACTTC. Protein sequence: CASSFGGAQETQYF.

CDR3: CASSLNGVEKLFF. CDR3 nucleotide sequence: TGTGCCAGCAGCTTAAACGGGGTGGAAAAACTGTTTTTT. V gene TRBV7-9 combines with J gene TRBJ1-4; D ambiguous. Germline V CDR1 and CDR2: SEHNR, FQNEAQ (reference sequence). The CDR3 covers 13 residues. With 2 bases removed from V and 8 bases from J, the gap between germline ends came to 9 bases.

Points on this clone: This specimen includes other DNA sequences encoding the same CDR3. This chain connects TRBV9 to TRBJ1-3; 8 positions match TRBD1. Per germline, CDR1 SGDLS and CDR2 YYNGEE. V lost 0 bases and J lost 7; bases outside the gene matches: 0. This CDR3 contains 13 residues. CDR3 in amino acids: CASSVGQGNTIYF. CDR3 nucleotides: TGTGCCAGCAGCGTAGGACAGGGGAACACCATATATTTT.

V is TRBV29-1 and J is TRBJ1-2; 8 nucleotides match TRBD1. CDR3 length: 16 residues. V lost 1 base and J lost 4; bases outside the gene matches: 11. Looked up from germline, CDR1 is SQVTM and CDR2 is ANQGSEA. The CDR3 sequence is CSVEAGTGLAGYGYTF. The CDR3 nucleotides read TGCAGCGTTGAAGCGGGGACAGGCCTAGCGGGCTATGGCTACACCTTC.

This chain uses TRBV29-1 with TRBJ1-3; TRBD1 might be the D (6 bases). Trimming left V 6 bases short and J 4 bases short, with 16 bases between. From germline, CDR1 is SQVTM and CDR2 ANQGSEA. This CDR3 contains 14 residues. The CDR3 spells CSVAQGTAGNTIYF. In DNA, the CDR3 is TGCAGCGTCGCCCAGGGGACGGCCGGAAACACCATATATTTT.

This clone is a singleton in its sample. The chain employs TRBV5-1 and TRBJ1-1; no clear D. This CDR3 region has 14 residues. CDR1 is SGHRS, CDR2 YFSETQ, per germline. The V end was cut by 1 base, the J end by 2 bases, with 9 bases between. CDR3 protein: CASSLPGKNTEAFF. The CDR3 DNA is TGCGCCAGCAGCTTGCCCGGAAAAAACACTGAAGCTTTCTTT.

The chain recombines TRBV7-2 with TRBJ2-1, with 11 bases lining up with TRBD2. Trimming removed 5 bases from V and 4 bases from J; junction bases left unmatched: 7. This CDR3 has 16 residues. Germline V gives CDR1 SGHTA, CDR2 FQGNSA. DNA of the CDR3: TGTGCCAGCAGCCCGGCCGGGACTAGCGGATACAATGAGCAGTTCTTC. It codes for CASSPAGTSGYNEQFF.

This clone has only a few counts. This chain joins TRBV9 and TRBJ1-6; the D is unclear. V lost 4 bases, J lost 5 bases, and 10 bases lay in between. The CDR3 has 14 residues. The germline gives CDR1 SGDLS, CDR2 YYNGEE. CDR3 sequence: CASSPGMDNSPLHF. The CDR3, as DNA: TGTGCCAGCAGCCCGGGGATGGATAATTCACCCCTCCACTTT.

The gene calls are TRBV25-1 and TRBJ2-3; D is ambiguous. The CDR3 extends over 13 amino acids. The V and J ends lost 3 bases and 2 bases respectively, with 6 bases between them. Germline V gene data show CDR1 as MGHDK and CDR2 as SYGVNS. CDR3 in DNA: TGTGCCAGCAGTGACCTAGACACAGATACGCAGTATTTT. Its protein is CASSDLDTDTQYF.

The CDR3 loop is CASSVSSGKTYEQYF. The DNA of the CDR3 is TGTGCCAGCAGCGTATCTAGCGGTAAAACCTACGAGCAGTACTTC. The chain is built from TRBV11-2 and TRBJ2-7; 7 positions match TRBD2. Germline-derived CDR1 and CDR2 are SGHAT and FQNNGV. V lost 5 bases, J lost 2 bases, and 9 bases stayed unmatched. There are 15 residues in the CDR3. Full variable domain (outside the CDR3, taken from reference TRBV11-2 and TRBJ2-7): EAGVAQSPRYKIIEKRQSVAFWCNPISGHATLYWYQQILGQGPKLLIQFQNNGVVDDSQLPKDRFSAERLKGVDSTLKIQPAKLEDSAVYLCASSVSSGKTYEQYFGPGTRLTVT.

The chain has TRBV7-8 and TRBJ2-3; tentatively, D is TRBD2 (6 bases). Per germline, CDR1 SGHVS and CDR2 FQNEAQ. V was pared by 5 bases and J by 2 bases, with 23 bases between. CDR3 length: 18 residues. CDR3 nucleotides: TGTGCCAGCAGCCCAACCATCGGTCGTAGACTAGACACAGATACGCAGTATTTT. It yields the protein CASSPTIGRRLDTDTQYF.

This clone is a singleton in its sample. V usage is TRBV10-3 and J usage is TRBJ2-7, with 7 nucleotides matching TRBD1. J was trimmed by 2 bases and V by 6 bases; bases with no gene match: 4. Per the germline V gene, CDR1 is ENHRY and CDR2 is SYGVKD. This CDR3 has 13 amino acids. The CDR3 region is CAIRSGGPYEQYF. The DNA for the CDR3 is TGTGCCATCAGGTCAGGGGGACCCTACGAGCAGTACTTC.

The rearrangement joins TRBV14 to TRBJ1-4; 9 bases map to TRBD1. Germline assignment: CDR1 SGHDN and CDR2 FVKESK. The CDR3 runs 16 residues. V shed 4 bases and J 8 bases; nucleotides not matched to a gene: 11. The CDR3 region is CASSLSWDREGEKLFF. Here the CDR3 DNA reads TGTGCCAGCAGCCTTAGCTGGGACAGGGAAGGAGAAAAACTGTTTTTT. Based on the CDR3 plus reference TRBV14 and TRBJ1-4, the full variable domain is EAGVTQFPSHSVIEKGQTVTLRCDPISGHDNLYWYRRVMGKEIKFLLHFVKESKQDESGMPNNRFLAERTGGTYSTLKVQPAELEDSGVYFCASSLSWDREGEKLFFGSGTQLSVL.

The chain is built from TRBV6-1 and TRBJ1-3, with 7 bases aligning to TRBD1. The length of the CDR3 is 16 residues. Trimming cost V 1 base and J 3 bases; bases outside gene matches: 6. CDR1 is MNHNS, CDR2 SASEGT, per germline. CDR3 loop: CASSEGSGGGGNTIYF. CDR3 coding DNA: TGTGCCAGCAGTGAAGGGTCAGGGGGTGGTGGAAACACCATATATTTT.